This section outlines one T cell receptor (beta chain) sequence together with its context. Data came from immunoSEQ multiplex PCR; TCRdb stores just in-frame clones and leaves some out. This table holds about 300,000 clones, about nine tenths found once. This sample stems from a study of blood T cell repertoires in COVID-19. This CDR3 region has 15 residues. V was clipped by 0 bases and J by 1 base, with 7 bases between them. In germline, CDR1 is SGDLS, CDR2 YYNGEE. Sequenced: peripheral blood. The clonotype comes from a woman aged 40 to 50 who had recovered from COVID-19. J is TRBJ2-2 and V is TRBV9; D is ambiguous. This CDR3 reads CASSVAGQNTGELFF. The CDR3 DNA reads TGTGCCAGCAGCGTAGCTGGGCAGAACACCGGGGAGCTGTTTTTT.